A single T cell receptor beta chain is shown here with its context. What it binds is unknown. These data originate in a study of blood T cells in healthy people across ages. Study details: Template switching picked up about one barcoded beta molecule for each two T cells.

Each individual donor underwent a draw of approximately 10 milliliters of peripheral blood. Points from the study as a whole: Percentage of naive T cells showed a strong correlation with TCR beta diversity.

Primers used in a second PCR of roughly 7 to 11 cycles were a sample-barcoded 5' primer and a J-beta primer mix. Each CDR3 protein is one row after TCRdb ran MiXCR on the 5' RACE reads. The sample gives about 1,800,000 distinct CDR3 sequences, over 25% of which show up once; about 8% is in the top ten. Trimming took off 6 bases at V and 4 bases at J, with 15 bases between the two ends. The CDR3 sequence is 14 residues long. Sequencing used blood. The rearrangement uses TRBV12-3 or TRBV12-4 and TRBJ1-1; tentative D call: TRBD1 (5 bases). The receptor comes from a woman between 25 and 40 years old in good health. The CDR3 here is CASSRGGQGTEAFF. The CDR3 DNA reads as TGTGCCAGCAGCCGGGGAGGACAAGGCACTGAAGCTTTCTTT.